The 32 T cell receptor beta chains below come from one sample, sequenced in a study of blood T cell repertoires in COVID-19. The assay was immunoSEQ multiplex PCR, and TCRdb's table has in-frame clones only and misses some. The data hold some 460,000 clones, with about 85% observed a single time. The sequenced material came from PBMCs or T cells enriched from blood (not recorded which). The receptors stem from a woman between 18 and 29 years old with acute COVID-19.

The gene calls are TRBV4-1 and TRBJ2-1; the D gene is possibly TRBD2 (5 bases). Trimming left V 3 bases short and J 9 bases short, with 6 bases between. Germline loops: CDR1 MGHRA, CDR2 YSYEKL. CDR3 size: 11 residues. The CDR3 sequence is CASSHGGEQFF. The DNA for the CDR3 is TGCGCCAGCAGCCATGGAGGTGAGCAGTTCTTC.

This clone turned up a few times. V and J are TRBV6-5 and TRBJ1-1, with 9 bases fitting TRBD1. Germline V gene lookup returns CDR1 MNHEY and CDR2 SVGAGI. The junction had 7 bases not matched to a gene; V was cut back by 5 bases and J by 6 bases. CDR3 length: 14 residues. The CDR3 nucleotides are TGTGCCAGCAGTACAGGGGGCATTCAACCTGAAGCTTTCTTT. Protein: CASSTGGIQPEAFF.

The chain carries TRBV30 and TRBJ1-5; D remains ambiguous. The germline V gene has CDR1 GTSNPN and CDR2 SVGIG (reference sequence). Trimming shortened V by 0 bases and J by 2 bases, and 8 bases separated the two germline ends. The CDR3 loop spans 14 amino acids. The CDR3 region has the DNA TGTGCCTGGAGTGTACGCGCGGGCAATCAGCCCCAGCATTTT. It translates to CAWSVRAGNQPQHF.

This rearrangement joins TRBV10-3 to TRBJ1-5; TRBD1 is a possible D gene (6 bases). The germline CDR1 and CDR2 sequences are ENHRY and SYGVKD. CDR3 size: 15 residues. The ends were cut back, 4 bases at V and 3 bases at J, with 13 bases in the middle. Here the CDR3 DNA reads TGTGCCATCAGTGGGGGAAGGGACACCAATCAGCCCCAGCATTTT. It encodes CAISGGRDTNQPQHF.

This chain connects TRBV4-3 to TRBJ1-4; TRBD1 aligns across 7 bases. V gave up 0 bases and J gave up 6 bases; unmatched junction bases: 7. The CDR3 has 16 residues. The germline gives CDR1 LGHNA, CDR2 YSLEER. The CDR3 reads CASSQDIARGDEKLFF. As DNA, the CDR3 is TGCGCCAGCAGCCAAGATATAGCCAGGGGGGATGAAAAACTGTTTTTT.

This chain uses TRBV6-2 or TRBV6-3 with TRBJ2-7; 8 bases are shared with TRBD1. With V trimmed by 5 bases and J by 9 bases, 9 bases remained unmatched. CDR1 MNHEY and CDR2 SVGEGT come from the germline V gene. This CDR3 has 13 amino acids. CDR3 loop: CASSPDRGVGQYF. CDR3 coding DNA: TGTGCCAGCAGTCCCGACAGGGGCGTTGGGCAGTACTTC.

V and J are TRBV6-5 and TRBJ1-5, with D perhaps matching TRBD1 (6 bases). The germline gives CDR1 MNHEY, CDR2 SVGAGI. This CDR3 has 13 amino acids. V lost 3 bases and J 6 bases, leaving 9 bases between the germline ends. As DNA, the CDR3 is TGTGCCAGCAGTTATGGGGGCGGTCAGCCCCAGCATTTT. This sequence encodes CASSYGGGQPQHF.

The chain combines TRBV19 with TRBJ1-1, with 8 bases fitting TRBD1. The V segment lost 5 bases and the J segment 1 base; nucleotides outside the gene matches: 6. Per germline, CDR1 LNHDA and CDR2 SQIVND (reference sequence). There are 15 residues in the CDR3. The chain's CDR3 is CASSGQGAGNTEAFF. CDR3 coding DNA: TGTGCCAGTAGTGGTCAGGGGGCAGGGAACACTGAAGCTTTCTTT.

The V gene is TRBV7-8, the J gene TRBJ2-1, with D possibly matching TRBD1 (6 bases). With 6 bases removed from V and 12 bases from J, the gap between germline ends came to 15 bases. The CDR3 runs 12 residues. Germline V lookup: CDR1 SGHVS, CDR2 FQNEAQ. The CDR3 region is CASRLDSPRQFF. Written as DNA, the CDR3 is TGTGCCAGCAGGTTGGACAGTCCTCGGCAGTTCTTC.

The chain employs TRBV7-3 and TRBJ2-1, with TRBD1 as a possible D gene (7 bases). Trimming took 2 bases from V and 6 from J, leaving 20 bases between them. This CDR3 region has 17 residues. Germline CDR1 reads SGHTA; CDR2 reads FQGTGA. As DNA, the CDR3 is TGTGCCAGCAGCTTACCCTACGACAGGGACGGGAGCAATGAGCAGTTCTTC. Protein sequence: CASSLPYDRDGSNEQFF.

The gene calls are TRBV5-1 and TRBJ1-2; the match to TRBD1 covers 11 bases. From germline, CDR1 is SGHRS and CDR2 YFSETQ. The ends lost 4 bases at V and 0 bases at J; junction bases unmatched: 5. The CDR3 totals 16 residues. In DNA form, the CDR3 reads TGCGCCAGCAGCCCGGACAGGGGGCTGTCTAACTATGGCTACACCTTC. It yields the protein CASSPDRGLSNYGYTF.

The CDR3 reads CASSVAPGTGGIQYF. The DNA of the CDR3 is TGTGCCAGCAGCGTAGCTCCCGGGACAGGGGGCATTCAGTACTTC. The chain combines TRBV9 with TRBJ2-4; TRBD1 aligns across 11 bases. The length of the CDR3 is 15 residues. Germline CDR1 reads SGDLS; CDR2 reads YYNGEE. J gave up 9 bases and V 0 bases, and 5 bases lay outside the gene matches.

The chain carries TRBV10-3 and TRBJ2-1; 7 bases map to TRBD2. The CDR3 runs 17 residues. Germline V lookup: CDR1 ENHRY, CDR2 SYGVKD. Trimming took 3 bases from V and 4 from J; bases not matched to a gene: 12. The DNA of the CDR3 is TGTGCCATCAGTGACCCGGGGCTGCGGGAGTCGTACAATGAGCAGTTCTTC. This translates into CAISDPGLRESYNEQFF.

The CDR3 sequence is CASSFAGEETQYF. DNA for the CDR3: TGTGCCAGCAGCTTCGCCGGAGAAGAGACCCAGTACTTC. This sequence joins TRBV7-8 and TRBJ2-5, with D uncertain. V was cut by 3 bases and J by 3 bases, with 8 bases left in between. CDR3 length: 13 residues. Germline CDR1 reads SGHVS; CDR2 reads FQNEAQ. The variable domain in full, completed from reference TRBV7-8 and TRBJ2-5, reads GAGVSQSPRYKVAKRGQDVALRCDPISGHVSLFWYQQALGQGPEFLTYFQNEAQLDKSGLPSDRFFAERPEGSVSTLKIQRTQQEDSAVYLCASSFAGEETQYFGPGTRLLVL.

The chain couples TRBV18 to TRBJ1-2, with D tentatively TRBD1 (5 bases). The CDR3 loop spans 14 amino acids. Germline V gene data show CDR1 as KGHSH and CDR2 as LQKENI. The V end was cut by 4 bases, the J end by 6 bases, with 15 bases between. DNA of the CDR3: TGTGCCAGCTCACTAAACGTCCAGGGTAATGGCTACACCTTC. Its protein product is CASSLNVQGNGYTF.

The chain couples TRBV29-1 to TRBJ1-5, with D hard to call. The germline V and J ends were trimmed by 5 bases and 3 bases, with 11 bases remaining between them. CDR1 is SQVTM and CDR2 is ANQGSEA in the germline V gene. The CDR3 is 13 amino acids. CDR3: CSVQQNPNQPQHF. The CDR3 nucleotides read TGCAGCGTTCAACAGAACCCCAATCAGCCCCAGCATTTT.

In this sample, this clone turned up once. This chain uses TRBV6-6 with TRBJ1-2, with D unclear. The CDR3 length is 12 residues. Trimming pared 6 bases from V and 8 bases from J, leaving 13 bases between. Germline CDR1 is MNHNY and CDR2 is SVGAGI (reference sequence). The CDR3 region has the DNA TGTGCCAGCAGCCCTGCCCAGAGGGGCTACACCTTC. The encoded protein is CASSPAQRGYTF.

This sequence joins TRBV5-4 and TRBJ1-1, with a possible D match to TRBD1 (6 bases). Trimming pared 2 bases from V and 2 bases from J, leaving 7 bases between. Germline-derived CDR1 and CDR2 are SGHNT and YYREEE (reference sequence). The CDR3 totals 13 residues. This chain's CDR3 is CASSFGGNTEAFF. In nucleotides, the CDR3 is TGTGCCAGCAGCTTTGGGGGCAACACTGAAGCTTTCTTT.

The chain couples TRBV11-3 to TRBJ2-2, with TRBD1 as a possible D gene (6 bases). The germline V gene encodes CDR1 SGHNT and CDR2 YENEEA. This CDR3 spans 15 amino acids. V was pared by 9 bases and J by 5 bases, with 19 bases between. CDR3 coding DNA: TGTGCCAGATTCCTCCCCGGGCAGGGGACCGGGGAGCTGTTTTTT. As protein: CARFLPGQGTGELFF.

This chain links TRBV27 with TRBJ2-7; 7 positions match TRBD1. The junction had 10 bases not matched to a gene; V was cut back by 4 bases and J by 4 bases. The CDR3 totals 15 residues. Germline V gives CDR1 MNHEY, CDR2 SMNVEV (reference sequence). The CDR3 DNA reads TGTGCCAGCAGTTACCGAGGGGACAGACTATACGAGCAGTACTTC. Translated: CASSYRGDRLYEQYF.

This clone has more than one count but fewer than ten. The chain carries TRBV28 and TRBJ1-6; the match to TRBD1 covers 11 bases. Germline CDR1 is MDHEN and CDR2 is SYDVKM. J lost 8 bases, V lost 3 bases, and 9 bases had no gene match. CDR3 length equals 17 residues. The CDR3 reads CASSFPHPGQGDSPLHF. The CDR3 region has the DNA TGTGCCAGCAGTTTCCCTCATCCGGGACAGGGGGATTCACCCCTCCACTTT.

Here the CDR3 reads CASSLQGAVNTEAFF. Here the CDR3 DNA reads TGTGCCAGCAGCCTCCAGGGGGCTGTGAACACTGAAGCTTTCTTT. The genes are TRBV7-8 and TRBJ1-1; TRBD1 matches at 8 bases. The length of the CDR3 is 15 residues. Looked up from germline, CDR1 is SGHVS and CDR2 is FQNEAQ. Germline trimming cut 5 bases from V and 0 bases from J; bases unmatched to any gene: 5.

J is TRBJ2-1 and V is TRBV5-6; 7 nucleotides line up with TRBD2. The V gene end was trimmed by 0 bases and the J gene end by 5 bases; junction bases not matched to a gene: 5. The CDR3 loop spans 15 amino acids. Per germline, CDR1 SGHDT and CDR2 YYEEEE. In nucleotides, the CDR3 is TGTGCCAGCAGCTTGGGACTAGCCTCAAACAATGAGCAGTTCTTC. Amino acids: CASSLGLASNNEQFF.

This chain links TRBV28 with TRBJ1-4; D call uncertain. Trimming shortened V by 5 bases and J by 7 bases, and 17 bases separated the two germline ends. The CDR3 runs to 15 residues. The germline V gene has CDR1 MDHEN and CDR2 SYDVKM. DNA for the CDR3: TGTGCCAGCAGTGGTCCGACTCTAGGTGGTGAAAAACTGTTTTTT. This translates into CASSGPTLGGEKLFF.

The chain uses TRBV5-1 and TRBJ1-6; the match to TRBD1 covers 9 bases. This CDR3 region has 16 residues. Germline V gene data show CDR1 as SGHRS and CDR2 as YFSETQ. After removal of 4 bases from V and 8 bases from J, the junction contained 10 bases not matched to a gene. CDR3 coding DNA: TGCGCCAGCAGCACAATCCCCGGGACAGGGTATTCACCCCTCCACTTT. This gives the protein CASSTIPGTGYSPLHF.

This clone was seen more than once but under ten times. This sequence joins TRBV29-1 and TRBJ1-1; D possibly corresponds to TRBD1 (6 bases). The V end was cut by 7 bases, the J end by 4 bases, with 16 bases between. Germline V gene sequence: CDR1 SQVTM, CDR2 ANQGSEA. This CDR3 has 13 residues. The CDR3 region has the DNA TGCAGCGCCCAACAGGGAATCGGCACTGAAGCTTTCTTT. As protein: CSAQQGIGTEAFF.

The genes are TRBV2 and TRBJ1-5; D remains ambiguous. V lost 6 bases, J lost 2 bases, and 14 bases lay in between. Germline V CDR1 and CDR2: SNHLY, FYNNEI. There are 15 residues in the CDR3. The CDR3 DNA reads TGTGCCAGCAGGAGAGAAGGAGTTGGCAATCAGCCCCAGCATTTT. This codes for CASRREGVGNQPQHF.

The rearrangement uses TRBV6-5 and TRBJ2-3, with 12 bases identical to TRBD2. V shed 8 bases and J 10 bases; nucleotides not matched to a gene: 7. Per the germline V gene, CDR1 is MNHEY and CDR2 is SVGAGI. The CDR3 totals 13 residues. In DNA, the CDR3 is TGTGCCAGCTTGGCTAGCGGGAGGGCCGCGCAGTATTTT. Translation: CASLASGRAAQYF.

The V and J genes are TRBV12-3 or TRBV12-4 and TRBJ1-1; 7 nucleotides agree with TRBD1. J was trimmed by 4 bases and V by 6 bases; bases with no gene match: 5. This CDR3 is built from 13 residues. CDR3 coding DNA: TGTGCCAGCAGACCAGGGGGAGTCACTGAAGCTTTCTTT. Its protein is CASRPGGVTEAFF.

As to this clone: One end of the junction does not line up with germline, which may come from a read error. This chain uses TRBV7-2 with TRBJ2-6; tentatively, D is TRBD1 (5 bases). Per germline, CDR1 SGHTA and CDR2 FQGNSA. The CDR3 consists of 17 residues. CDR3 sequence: CASSLVGASSGANVLTF. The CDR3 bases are TGTGCCAGCAGCTTAGTAGGCGCAAGCTCTGGGGCTAACGTCCTGACTTTC.

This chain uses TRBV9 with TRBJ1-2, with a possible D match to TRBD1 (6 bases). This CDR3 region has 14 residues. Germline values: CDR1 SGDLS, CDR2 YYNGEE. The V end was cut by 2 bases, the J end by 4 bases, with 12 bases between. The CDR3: CASSVGDKSYGYTF. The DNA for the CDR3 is TGTGCCAGCAGCGTCGGGGACAAAAGCTATGGCTACACCTTC.

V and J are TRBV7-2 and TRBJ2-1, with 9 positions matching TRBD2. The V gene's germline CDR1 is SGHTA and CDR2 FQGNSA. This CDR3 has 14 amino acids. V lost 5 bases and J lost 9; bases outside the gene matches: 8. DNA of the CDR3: TGTGCCAGCAGCGACGGGACTAGCTATCCTGAGCAGTTCTTC. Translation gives CASSDGTSYPEQFF.